This paragraph reports one TCR beta chain. This CDR3 comprises 15 residues. Trimming took off 4 bases at V and 0 bases at J, with 10 bases between the two ends. CDR1 LNHDA and CDR2 SQIVND come from the germline V gene (reference sequence). Clones were sequenced by immunoSEQ multiplex PCR, and TCRdb holds only the in-frame ones, with some missing. The sample consists of fewer than 130,000 clones, 70% to 80% of them appearing once. The data are from a study of blood T cell repertoires in COVID-19. V gene TRBV19 combines with J gene TRBJ1-3; D not resolved. This receptor was obtained from a woman aged 60-75 years with acute or convalescent COVID-19. Sequenced sample: peripheral blood. The CDR3 DNA follows: TGTGCCAGTAGTAGCCAGTCAAGCTCTGGAAACACCATATATTTT. It codes for CASSSQSSSGNTIYF.